This T cell receptor (beta chain) was found in a study of T cells after yellow fever vaccination. At least ten counts were recorded for this clonotype. Each CDR3 protein is one row after TCRdb ran MiXCR on the 5' RACE reads. Of under 600,000 distinct CDR3 sequences in the sample, 21% were seen once. This CDR3 has 13 amino acids. The V end lost 4 bases, the J end lost 2 bases, and 8 bases lay between the germline ends. Germline V gene data show CDR1 as KGHSH and CDR2 as LQKENI. Sequencing used PBMCs, obtained 21 days after the first yellow fever vaccination. The chain combines TRBV18 with TRBJ1-2; D is unclear. The sequence came from a man between 18 and 35 years old who received the YFV17D yellow fever vaccine. The CDR3 region is CASSRTGNYGYTF. The DNA of the CDR3 is TGTGCCAGCTCACGGACGGGAAACTATGGCTACACCTTC.